This TCR beta chain derives from a study of cytomegalovirus exposure and HLA in healthy donors (dated by TCRdb to between 2016 and 2019). Some background on the complete study: An earlier analysis of roughly 610 of the donors reported under 300 Gb of sequence data and approximately 120 million unique TCR beta sequences obtained from some 200 million T cells. About 310 gigabases of sequencing data and tens of millions of unique TCR sequences were included in an early release covering 500 to 750 HLA-typed donors. Of the roughly 400 genotyped donors, approximately 80% were placed in the genetic ancestry cluster associated with self-reported Caucasian donors. The aim of the study was to test whether cataloging public T cell receptors could identify signatures of past pathogen exposure. The study used immunosequencing to profile the T cell repertoires of some 600 subjects and linked those repertoires to cytomegalovirus serostatus. Besides the first cohort of some 670 subjects, a separate validation cohort made up of 90 to 150 different subjects was used. To predict cytomegalovirus infection status, the study combined high-throughput TCR immunosequencing, statistical association of individual TCRs with disease status, and machine learning. In a later analysis, previously published TCR beta repertoires from 666 donors were re-analyzed and high-resolution HLA genotyping was added so that TCR occurrence patterns could be studied. Rather than drawing on any new phenotypic data, the later analysis identified candidate immune exposures from TCR beta sequences and the way those sequences occurred across donors. An earlier analysis of roughly 580 of the donors used high-throughput TCR beta sequencing to judge whether each TCR beta V gene segment behaved as functional or pseudogenic. Alongside the repertoire data, information on donor age, sex, ethnicity and CMV serostatus was compiled. A later genetic analysis used genome-wide SNP genotypes for about 55% of the 666 donors, treating that subset as a discovery cohort. Every repertoire in the discovery cohort had been generated on one and the same sequencing platform. Both class I and class II loci were covered by HLA typing, at four-digit resolution. Typing coverage varied by locus: roughly 629-630 donors for A, B, C, DRB1 and DQB1; roughly 510 for DQA1; nearly 610 for DPA1; around 490 for DPB1. Because of strong linkage in the cohort, four to six DR-DQ haplotypes were treated as single units for association and clustering. Across approximately 420 genotyped donors of the cohort, an average of approximately 240,000 unique TCR beta nucleotide sequences per donor were sequenced, and roughly 20% of those sequences were non-productive. The investigation overall reported the following: In a later analysis, HLA-associated TCR beta chains showed more clonal expansion and lower generation probabilities than non-associated chains that were equally common. Some IMGT-functional V segments, including TRBV6-2 and TRBV6-3, could not be told apart with the 87-base-pair reads, so those segments were excluded. According to the authors, the approach could potentially be generalized to other disease states and immunological phenotypes. Presence/absence analyses assumed roughly uniform sequencing depth across donors, an assumption that may not hold. For the cohort, immune exposure information was limited to CMV serostatus. Most TCR sequences were seen in very few donors, while some public TCRs were found in many individuals. In a later analysis, the rate of TCR association differed among HLA loci, with DRB1 alleles having the most associated TCRs and HLA-C alleles having the fewest. A later genetic analysis associated a missense DCLRE1C variant with V-gene and J-gene trimming of TCR beta chains, and an independent cohort replicated the association. In vitro tests confirmed that a few of the cytomegalovirus-associated TCR beta chains recognize cytomegalovirus antigens. Several of the top co-occurrence clusters appeared to be linked to parvovirus B19, influenza, CMV and Epstein-Barr virus, according to a later analysis. In both the original and validation cohorts, the classifier was reported to diagnose cytomegalovirus status with high specificity and sensitivity. A cluster of highly shared sequence variants was judged likely to represent a technical artifact of the sequencing pipeline. Because HLA typing was unavailable for some donors at each locus, only the typed subset was used in association tests. The cohort was sequenced for TCR beta chains only, and without alpha or paired-chain data the features that could be detected were limited. In a later analysis, some 17,000 TCR beta sequences were associated with specific HLA alleles at a false discovery rate of 0.05. Strong co-occurrence of HLA alleles, especially DR and DQ, made assigning TCR associations to individual alleles difficult. In an earlier analysis of approximately 590 of the donors, most TCR beta V segments appeared in productive rearrangements about 87% or about 30% of the time, broadly matching IMGT annotations. A later genetic analysis reported fewer N-insertions in productive TCRs among donors in an Asian-associated ancestry cluster than the roughly 650-donor mean. Correlated functional status among segregating V segments might reflect linkage disequilibrium, but an unknown experimental factor could not be ruled out. A further reported finding was that TCR beta sequences accurately predicted the HLA-A and HLA-B alleles for most subjects in the first cohort. The study gave a list of over 150 TCR beta chains associated with cytomegalovirus. Because counts were too low, 15 to 20 rarely observed V segments, including chromosome 9 orphons, were left out of the earlier analysis of approximately 500 of the donors. In a later analysis, most CMV-associated TCR beta chains were found to appear HLA-restricted, with HLA associations seemingly driven largely by CMV exposure.

The cysteine opens and the phenylalanine closes a CDR3 of 12 amino acids. The CDR3 DNA has 36 bases and is translated from base 1. From the germline V gene, CDR1 is SGHAT and CDR2 is FQNNGV. V lost 2 bases and J lost 6 bases; the stretch between them is 7 bases long. The library was produced with the immunoSEQ multiplex PCR assay. The multiplex PCR relied on a mix of 60 forward primers for TCR Vbeta segments and 13 reverse primers for TCR Jbeta segments. A multiplex PCR assay on genomic DNA amplified the CDR3 region of rearranged TCR beta genes. The Illumina HiSeq System was used to sequence the amplified TCR beta libraries as 87-base-pair reads. In the original analysis: A later analysis tallied about 77 million unique TCR beta chains across the 610 or so repertoires, and about 10 million of those chains were shared by two or more donors. Raw reads were error-corrected and collapsed into unique sequences by a nearest-neighbor algorithm in which closely related sequences were merged to remove PCR and sequencing errors. V, D and J gene segments were assigned by aligning CDR3 sequences to IMGT reference sequences. Each retained sequence needed at least a six-nucleotide match to both a V gene segment and a J gene segment. Rearrangements were called productive when the CDR3 lacked stop codons and stayed in frame with V and J; all others were non-productive. CDR3 was defined by IMGT convention, running from the second conserved V-encoded cysteine to the conserved J-encoded phenylalanine. The earlier analysis of 587 of the donors excluded sequences that lacked an unambiguous match to a single V gene segment. In an earlier analysis of approximately 550 of the donors, V segments were called functional above 56.7% productive rearrangements and were called segregating when the between-donor standard deviation exceeded 5%. A statistical classification framework was built for diagnosing cytomegalovirus status from the catalog of TCR beta chain sequences. V and J gene assignment, in a later analysis, came from comparing TCR nucleotide sequences with IMGT/GENE-DB human TR gene sequences. A later analysis assigned CDR3 sequences and most-parsimonious VDJ recombination scenarios with the TCRdist pipeline. In a later analysis, each TCR beta chain was defined by its CDR3 amino acid sequence together with its V-gene family, and reads without a unique V-gene family were excluded. A later analysis removed 500 to 600 highly shared, low-generation-probability nucleotide sequences to deal with suspected cross-contamination and a sequencing artifact. In a later analysis, a clonal expansion index was calculated for each public chain from normalized within-repertoire ranks of inferred template counts. A later analysis computed generation probabilities with a VDJ recombination model fitted to out-of-frame rearrangements, and checked the results against IGoR. Hypergeometric tests were used in a later analysis to score TCR-TCR, TCR-HLA and TCR-CMV co-occurrence, with a repertoire-size bias correction applied to the TCR pairs. In a later analysis, false discovery rates were estimated by permuting HLA or CMV assignments 20 times. In a later analysis, co-occurring TCRs were grouped using DBSCAN, and TCRdist sequence similarity was added for clustering within HLA-allele-positive subsets. Repertoires with fewer than 30,000 or more than 120,000 public chains were left out of co-occurrence clustering, as were five repertoires with anomalous nucleotide sharing. Not all clones reach the TCRdb copy of this immuneACCESS table, which keeps in-frame sequences only. Checked studies attribute under half of the gap to unresolved V genes and leave the rest unexplained. That table is the source of V, J and clone size, and D and trimming were worked out from the DNA. The sample table includes about 77,000 clones. Together, the top ten hold around 13% of the sample.

In total, over 600 healthy bone marrow donors made up the cohort. All cohort members were sampled while nominally healthy, although unrecorded immune exposures were likely present. The donor was CMV seropositive and belonged to the group of around 300 seropositive cohort members. Every donor gave a peripheral blood sample, and the peripheral blood mononuclear cells from that sample were used for TCR beta sequencing. Genomic DNA was extracted from the blood cell samples with the Qiagen DNeasy Blood Extraction Kit. Of note for this clone: It lacks a known antigen.

Input material: PBMCs. Rearrangement joined TRBV11-2 to TRBJ2-5, with the D segment identity uncertain. The sequence was obtained from a man aged 50-59 years in good health and CMV-seropositive. In nucleotides, the sequence is TGTGCCAGCAGCTTAAGGAGTCAGACCCAGTACTTC. Translated, this gives CASSLRSQTQYF.